What follows describes a single T cell receptor beta chain. The source of the sample is a study of blood T cell repertoires in COVID-19. Turning to the study itself: Both acute and convalescent COVID-19 samples were obtained from the United States, Italy and Spain.

The Seattle patients, enrolled during active infection, were followed longitudinally. Original data processing: Nucleated cell number was recorded as an estimate derived from reference gene primer amplification. TCRdb keeps only in-frame clones here, not all; method: immunoSEQ multiplex PCR. V, J and clone size were drawn from that table, and D and trimming were deduced from the DNA. The data show just over 300,000 clones, roughly 90% seen once. Trimming pared 2 bases from V and 6 bases from J, leaving 12 bases between. The CDR3 loop spans 13 amino acids. The germline V gene has CDR1 SGHNT and CDR2 YYREEE (reference sequence).

The chain links TRBV5-4 to TRBJ2-7, with D perhaps TRBD1 (6 bases). The sample taken for sequencing was peripheral blood. The TCR sequence derives from a woman aged 25 to 39 with COVID-19, enrolled during active disease. CDR3: CASSFGTTAEQYF. CDR3 DNA: TGTGCCAGCAGCTTCGGGACAACGGCCGAGCAGTACTTC.